Listed below are T cell receptor beta chains from one sample, sequenced in a study of beta chain features in type 1 diabetes. TCRdb's table, derived via immunoSEQ multiplex PCR, lists solely in-frame clones and lacks some. Of fewer than 900,000 clones listed, 15% to 20% are singletons. The material sequenced was naive CD4+ T cells from blood. These receptors came from a woman aged 18-29 years in good health. CDR3s include the opening cysteine and the closing phenylalanine or tryptophan. A D gene is named only where the DNA matches it firmly. Where a row states a size, it is once, few, many or the class of an expanded clone; other rows omit it.

TRBV6-6	TRBD1	few	TRBJ1-5	TGTGCCAGCAGTTCAGGGGGCCGGCAGCCCCAGCATTTT	CASSSGGRQPQHF
TRBV30	.	.	TRBJ1-5	TGTGCCTGGATTTGGGGGGGGCGGACGGAAAATCAGCCCCAGCATTTT	CAWIWGGRTENQPQHF
TRBV7-9	.	.	TRBJ2-1	TGTGCCAGCAGCTTAAGGAGGGGAGAGGAACGCAATGAGCAGTTCTTC	CASSLRRGEERNEQFF
TRBV27	.	few	TRBJ2-7	TGTGCCAGCAGTTTGCGGGGTTCCTACGAGCAGTACTTC	CASSLRGSYEQYF
TRBV28	.	.	TRBJ2-7	TGTGCCAGCAGCACCTGGGGGGTAGGGGCCTACGAGCAGTACTTC	CASSTWGVGAYEQYF
TRBV18	TRBD2	.	TRBJ2-1	TGTGCCAGCTCACCACCGGGACTAGCGGGAGGGTTATCCTACAATGAGCAGTTCTTC	CASSPPGLAGGLSYNEQFF
TRBV29-1	.	few	TRBJ1-4	TGCAGCGTTTGTCAGGGTGATGAAAAACTGTTTTTT	CSVCQGDEKLFF
TRBV7-2	TRBD2	few	TRBJ2-3	TGTGCCAGCAGCAGGGGACTAGCGGTAGCGGGTCCAGATACGCAGTATTTT	CASSRGLAVAGPDTQYF
TRBV7-2	.	.	TRBJ2-2	TGTGCCAGCAGTCCCCCTTGGGGGAACACCGGGGAGCTGTTTTTT	CASSPPWGNTGELFF
TRBV5-6	TRBD1	few	TRBJ2-1	TGTGCCAGCAGCCTCTGGACAGGACGCTTTGAGCAGTTCTTC	CASSLWTGRFEQFF
TRBV5-1	.	.	TRBJ2-7	TGCGCCAGCAGCCACCCCAGCTCCTACGAGCAGTACTTC	CASSHPSSYEQYF
TRBV7-7	.	.	TRBJ2-7	TGTGCTAGCAGCTTAGAAGGGTTAAACGCGCCAAGCTACGAGCAGTACTTC	CASSLEGLNAPSYEQYF
TRBV7-3	TRBD2	.	TRBJ2-3	TGTGCCAGCAGATTAGCGGGAGTTACAGATACGCAGTATTTT	CASRLAGVTDTQYF
TRBV6-1	TRBD2	.	TRBJ2-1	TGTGCCAGCAGTGGTTGGACTAGCGGGAGCTCCTACAATGAGCAGTTCTTC	CASSGWTSGSSYNEQFF
TRBV4-3	TRBD1	.	TRBJ2-3	TGCGCCAGCAGCCAAGCTCCGATCTCCGGGACAGGGGCCACAGATACGCAGTATTTT	CASSQAPISGTGATDTQYF
TRBV28	TRBD1	few	TRBJ2-7	TGTGCCAGCAGGGGAACAGGGGGACCCTACGAGCAGTACTTC	CASRGTGGPYEQYF
TRBV6-1	TRBD1	few	TRBJ2-1	TGTGCCAGCAGTGAAGCTCCACAGGGGCCGAGACGCAATGAGCAGTTCTTC	CASSEAPQGPRRNEQFF
TRBV11-2	.	.	TRBJ2-7	TGTGCCAGCAGCTTATGGGACTTAGCCTACGAGCAGTACTTC	CASSLWDLAYEQYF
TRBV28	.	.	TRBJ2-7	TGTGCCAGCAATATACAGGACTACGAGCAGTACTTC	CASNIQDYEQYF
TRBV7-9	.	.	TRBJ1-4	TGTGCCAGCAGCTTAGCGCGACAGCCAACTAATGAAAAACTGTTTTTT	CASSLARQPTNEKLFF
TRBV19	.	few	TRBJ2-6	TGTGCCAGTATGATTTGGAGCTCTGGGGCCAACGTCCTGACTTTC	CASMIWSSGANVLTF
TRBV28	.	few	TRBJ2-3	TGTGCCAGCAGTTTTGATACGCAGTATTTT	CASSFDTQYF
TRBV19	.	few	TRBJ2-7	TGTGCCAGTAGCCAACAGGGCCTCGGAACCTACGAGCAGTACTTC	CASSQQGLGTYEQYF
TRBV18	TRBD1	.	TRBJ1-5	TGTGCCAGCTCAAAAGGGTCGACAGGGCTTTTACCTCAGCCCCAGCATTTT	CASSKGSTGLLPQPQHF
TRBV14	.	.	TRBJ2-1	TGTGCCAGCAGCCAAGACGGGGTTAATGAGCAGTTCTTC	CASSQDGVNEQFF
TRBV4-1	.	once	TRBJ2-7	TGCGCCAGCAGCCAAAATCCCGCGGGCTTCTACGAGCAGTACTTC	CASSQNPAGFYEQYF
TRBV2	.	.	TRBJ1-1	TGTGCCAGCAGCACGGACACGAACACTGAAGCTTTCTTT	CASSTDTNTEAFF
TRBV9	.	.	TRBJ2-3	TGTGCCAGCAGCGTAGTAGATTTGTCAGATACGCAGTATTTT	CASSVVDLSDTQYF